This passage covers 3 T cell receptor beta chains from one sample sequenced in a study of Graves' ophthalmopathy and Graves' hyperthyroidism. Scientists amplified the TCR beta CDR3 regions from RNA transcripts. First-round RT-PCR with HTBI primers preceded a second-round multiplex PCR. TCRdb analysed the multiplex PCR reads with MiXCR anew, one entry per CDR3 protein. The data contain roughly 500,000 distinct CDR3 sequences, approximately 15% of them singletons. The sequenced sample consisted of blood. The receptors come from a woman in her 30s with Graves' ophthalmopathy.

This clonotype was detected many times. J is TRBJ1-1 and V is TRBV2, with 9 bases matching TRBD1. The trim removed 6 bases at V and 5 bases at J, leaving 7 bases unmatched. Germline V gene lookup returns CDR1 SNHLY and CDR2 FYNNEI. This CDR3 region has 14 residues. CDR3 residues: CASRPTGGWTEAFF. The CDR3 DNA follows: TGTGCCAGCAGGCCGACAGGGGGATGGACTGAAGCTTTCTTT.

This clonotype was counted ten times or more. The chain employs TRBV6-5 and TRBJ1-2, with D unclear. The germline gives CDR1 MNHEY, CDR2 SVGAGI. The CDR3 runs to 13 residues. Trimming shortened V by 8 bases and J by 0 bases, and 10 bases separated the two germline ends. CDR3 nucleotides: TGTGCCAGCTCGGGGATAGCTAACTATGGCTACACCTTC. This sequence encodes CASSGIANYGYTF.

This clonotype came up many times. This chain joins TRBV29-1 and TRBJ2-5; the D gene is possibly TRBD1 (7 bases). The CDR3 loop spans 15 amino acids. Germline values: CDR1 SQVTM, CDR2 ANQGSEA. With 3 bases removed from V and 2 bases from J, the gap between germline ends came to 16 bases. CDR3 in DNA: TGCAGCGTTGACATTTCCAGGGGGAGGCAAGAGACCCAGTACTTC. It codes for CSVDISRGRQETQYF.